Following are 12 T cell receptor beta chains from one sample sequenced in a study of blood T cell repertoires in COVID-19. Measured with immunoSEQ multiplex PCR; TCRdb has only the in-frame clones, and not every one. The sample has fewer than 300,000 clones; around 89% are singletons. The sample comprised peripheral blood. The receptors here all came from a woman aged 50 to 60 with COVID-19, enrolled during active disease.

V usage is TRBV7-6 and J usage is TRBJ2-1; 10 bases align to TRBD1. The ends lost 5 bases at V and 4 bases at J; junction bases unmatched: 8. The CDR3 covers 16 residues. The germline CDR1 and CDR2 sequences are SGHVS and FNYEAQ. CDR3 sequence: CASSVRDRGIYNEQFF. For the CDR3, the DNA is TGTGCCAGCAGCGTACGGGACAGGGGTATATACAATGAGCAGTTCTTC.

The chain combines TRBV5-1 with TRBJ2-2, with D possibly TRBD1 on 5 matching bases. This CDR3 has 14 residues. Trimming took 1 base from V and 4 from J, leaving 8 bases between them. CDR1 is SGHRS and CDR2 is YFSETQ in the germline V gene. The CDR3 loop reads CASSLQGSTGELFF. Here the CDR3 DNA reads TGCGCCAGCAGCTTGCAGGGTAGCACCGGGGAGCTGTTTTTT.

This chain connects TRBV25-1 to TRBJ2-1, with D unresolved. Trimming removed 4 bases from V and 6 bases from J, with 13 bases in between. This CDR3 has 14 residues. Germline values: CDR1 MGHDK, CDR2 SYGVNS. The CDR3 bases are TGTGCCAGCAGTGGTCCGCACTTGCCCAATGAGCAGTTCTTC. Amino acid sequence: CASSGPHLPNEQFF.

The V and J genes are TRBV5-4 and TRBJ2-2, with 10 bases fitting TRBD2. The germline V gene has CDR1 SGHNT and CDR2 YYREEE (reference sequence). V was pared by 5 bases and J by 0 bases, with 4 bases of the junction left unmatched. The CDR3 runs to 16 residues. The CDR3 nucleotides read TGTGCCAGCAGACAGGGACTAGCGACGAACACCGGGGAGCTGTTTTTT. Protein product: CASRQGLATNTGELFF. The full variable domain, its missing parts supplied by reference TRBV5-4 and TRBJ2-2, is ETGVTQSPTHLIKTRGQQVTLRCSSQSGHNTVSWYQQALGQGPQFIFQYYREEENGRGNFPPRFSGLQFPNYSSELNVNALELDDSALYLCASRQGLATNTGELFFGEGSRLTVL.

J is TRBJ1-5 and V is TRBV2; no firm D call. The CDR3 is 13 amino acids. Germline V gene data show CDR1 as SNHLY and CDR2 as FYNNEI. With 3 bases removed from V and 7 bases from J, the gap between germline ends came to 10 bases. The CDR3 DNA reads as TGTGCCAGCAGTGAGGCAATACAACAGCCCCAGCATTTT. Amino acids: CASSEAIQQPQHF.

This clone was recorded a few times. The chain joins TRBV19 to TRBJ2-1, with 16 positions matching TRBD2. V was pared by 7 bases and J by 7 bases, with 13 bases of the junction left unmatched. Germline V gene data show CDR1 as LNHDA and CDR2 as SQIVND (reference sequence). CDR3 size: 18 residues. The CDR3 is CASNYPGTSGRAKNEQFF. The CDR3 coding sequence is TGTGCCAGTAACTATCCCGGGACTAGCGGGAGGGCGAAGAATGAGCAGTTCTTC.

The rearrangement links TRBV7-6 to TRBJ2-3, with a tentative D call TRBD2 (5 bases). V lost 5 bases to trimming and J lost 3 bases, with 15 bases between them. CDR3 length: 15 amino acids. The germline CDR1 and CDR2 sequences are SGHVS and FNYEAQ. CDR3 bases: TGTGCCAGCAGCCCCATGAGGCTAGCAACAGATACGCAGTATTTT. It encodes CASSPMRLATDTQYF. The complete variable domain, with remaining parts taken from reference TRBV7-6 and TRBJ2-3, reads GAGVSQSPRYKVTKRGQDVALRCDPISGHVSLYWYRQALGQGPEFLTYFNYEAQQDKSGLPNDRFSAERPEGSISTLTIQRTEQRDSAMYRCASSPMRLATDTQYFGPGTRLTVL.

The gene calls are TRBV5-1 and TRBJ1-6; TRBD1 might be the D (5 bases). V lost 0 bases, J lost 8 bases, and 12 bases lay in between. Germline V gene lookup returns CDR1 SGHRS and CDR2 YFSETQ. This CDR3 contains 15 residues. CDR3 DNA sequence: TGCGCCAGCAGCTTGGCCCACAGGATGGATTCACCCCTCCACTTT. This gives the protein CASSLAHRMDSPLHF. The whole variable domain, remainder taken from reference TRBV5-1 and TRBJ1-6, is KAGVTQTPRYLIKTRGQQVTLSCSPISGHRSVSWYQQTPGQGLQFLFEYFSETQRNKGNFPGRFSGRQFSNSRSEMNVSTLELGDSALYLCASSLAHRMDSPLHFGNGTRLTVT.

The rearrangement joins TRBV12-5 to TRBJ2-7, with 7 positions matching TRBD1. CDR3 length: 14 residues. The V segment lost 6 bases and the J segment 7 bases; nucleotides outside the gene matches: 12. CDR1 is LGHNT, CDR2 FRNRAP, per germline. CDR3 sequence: CASGPGTAPGEQYF. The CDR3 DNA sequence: TGTGCTAGTGGACCCGGGACAGCTCCGGGGGAGCAGTACTTC.

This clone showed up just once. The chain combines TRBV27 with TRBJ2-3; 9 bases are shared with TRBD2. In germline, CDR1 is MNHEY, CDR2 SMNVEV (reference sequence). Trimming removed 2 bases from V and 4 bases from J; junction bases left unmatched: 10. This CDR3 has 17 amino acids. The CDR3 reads CASSLNPSGIRADTQYF. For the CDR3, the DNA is TGTGCCAGCAGTTTAAACCCTAGCGGGATACGCGCAGATACGCAGTATTTT.

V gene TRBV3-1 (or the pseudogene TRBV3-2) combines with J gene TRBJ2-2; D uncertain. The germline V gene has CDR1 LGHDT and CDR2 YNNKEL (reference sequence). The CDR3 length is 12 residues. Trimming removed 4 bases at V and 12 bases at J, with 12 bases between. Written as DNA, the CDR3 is TGTGCCAGCAGCCCCCCCACGAGGCAGCTGTTTTTT. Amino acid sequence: CASSPPTRQLFF.

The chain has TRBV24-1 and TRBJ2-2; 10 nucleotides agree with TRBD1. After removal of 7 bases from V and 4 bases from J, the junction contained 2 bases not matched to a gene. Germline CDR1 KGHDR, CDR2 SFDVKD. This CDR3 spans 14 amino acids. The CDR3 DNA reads TGTGCCACCAGCGGGACAGGGGCCACCGGGGAGCTGTTTTTT. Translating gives CATSGTGATGELFF.